Below, 27 T cell receptor beta chains from the same sample are listed, as sequenced in a study of breast tumors, draining lymph nodes, adjacent tissues. Breast cancer patients provided tissue from their axillary draining lymph nodes. One entry per CDR3 protein, called by TCRdb with MiXCR from the multiplex PCR reads. The sample has about 80,000 distinct CDR3 sequences, 15% to 20% seen once; the top ten hold around 2.5%. Sequencing was carried out using axillary lymph node tissue. The receptors come from a female donor with breast cancer. Some clones in this sample may be carry-over from other donors' samples.

This clonotype was detected many times. This sequence joins TRBV6-1 and TRBJ1-2, with D unresolved. Trimming left V 7 bases short and J 4 bases short, with 13 bases between. Per germline, CDR1 MNHNS and CDR2 SASEGT. The CDR3 consists of 13 residues. In DNA form, the CDR3 reads TGTGCCAGCAACCGGGAGTTCGGCTATGGCTACACCTTC. This sequence encodes CASNREFGYGYTF.

This clonotype was found a few times. The chain carries TRBV28 and TRBJ2-1; a possible D gene is TRBD2 (6 bases). The length of the CDR3 is 14 residues. Germline assignment: CDR1 MDHEN and CDR2 SYDVKM. V dropped 5 bases and J dropped 8 bases, with 16 bases sitting between them. CDR3 in DNA: TGTGCCAGCAGTACCGGTGGGGGGTTAGATGAGCAGTTCTTC. Protein sequence: CASSTGGGLDEQFF.

A word on this clonotype: A much larger clone lies one base from this, so it may be a read error. The genes are TRBV7-2 and TRBJ2-1, with 9 bases lining up with TRBD2. CDR3 length: 18 residues. With V trimmed by 1 base and J by 6 bases, 13 bases remained unmatched. Per the germline V gene, CDR1 is SGHTA and CDR2 is FQGNSA. The CDR3 protein is CASSLEETGLARGNEQFF. The CDR3 DNA reads TGTGCCAGCAGCTTAGAAGAGACTGGACTAGCGAGGGGCAATGAGCAGTTCTTC.

This clonotype was detected ten times or more. This chain uses TRBV19 with TRBJ2-2; 8 bases align to TRBD1. CDR1 LNHDA and CDR2 SQIVND come from the germline V gene (reference sequence). The ends lost 7 bases at V and 3 bases at J; junction bases unmatched: 4. The CDR3 has 14 amino acids. The CDR3 coding sequence is TGTGCCAGTACCAAGGACAGGGACACCGGGGAGCTGTTTTTT. Its translation is CASTKDRDTGELFF.

At least ten counts were recorded for this clonotype. The chain has TRBV2 and TRBJ2-3, with a tentative D call TRBD2 (6 bases). Germline assignment: CDR1 SNHLY and CDR2 FYNNEI. Trimming left V 7 bases short and J 6 bases short, with 20 bases between. This CDR3 contains 15 residues. As DNA, the CDR3 is TGTGCCAGCACCCTAAGTCCCAGCGGGTCGGATACGCAGTATTTT. This codes for CASTLSPSGSDTQYF.

The V and J genes are TRBV28 and TRBJ2-2, with D perhaps given as TRBD1 or TRBD2 (5 bases each). The germline V and J ends were trimmed by 3 bases and 8 bases, with 25 bases remaining between them. CDR3 length: 18 residues. From germline, CDR1 is MDHEN and CDR2 SYDVKM. The CDR3 loop reads CASSFLPWGRGLRGELFF. The CDR3 bases are TGTGCCAGCAGTTTTCTACCCTGGGGGAGAGGCCTTCGAGGGGAGCTGTTTTTT.

This clonotype was counted only a few times. The chain has TRBV30 and TRBJ2-3; 15 bases fit TRBD2. The CDR3 extends over 16 amino acids. The V gene end was trimmed by 0 bases and the J gene end by 5 bases; junction bases not matched to a gene: 3. The germline CDR1 and CDR2 sequences are GTSNPN and SVGIG (reference sequence). In nucleotides, the CDR3 is TGTGCCTGGAGTGTAGGACTAGCGGGAGGGCGAGATACGCAGTATTTT. Translating gives CAWSVGLAGGRDTQYF.

This clonotype was counted only a few times. CDR3 loop: CASSLASGGPFYEQYF. For the CDR3, the DNA is TGTGCCAGCAGTTTAGCTAGCGGAGGGCCCTTTTACGAGCAGTACTTC. V gene TRBV27 combines with J gene TRBJ2-7, with TRBD2 matching over 7 bases. CDR3 length: 16 amino acids. The germline V gene encodes CDR1 MNHEY and CDR2 SMNVEV (reference sequence). Trimming removed 2 bases from V and 4 bases from J; junction bases left unmatched: 11.

This clonotype was observed many times. The V call is TRBV5-4, the J call TRBJ2-1, with a weak D call TRBD2 (5 bases). Germline V CDR1 and CDR2: SGHNT, YYREEE (reference sequence). The CDR3 contains 12 residues. V gave up 4 bases and J gave up 7 bases, with 9 bases separating them. Here the CDR3 reads CASSEDSNEQFF. In nucleotides, the CDR3 is TGTGCCAGCAGCGAGGACTCAAATGAGCAGTTCTTC.

At least ten counts were recorded for this clonotype. The chain employs TRBV9 and TRBJ2-5; TRBD2 agrees at 7 bases. There are 16 residues in the CDR3. The germline gives CDR1 SGDLS, CDR2 YYNGEE. Trimming cost V 0 bases and J 1 base; bases outside gene matches: 6. DNA of the CDR3: TGTGCCAGCAGCGTAGGGGGGGGATCGGGCCAAGAGACCCAGTACTTC. Amino acids: CASSVGGGSGQETQYF. Drawing the rest from reference TRBV9 and TRBJ2-5, the complete variable domain is DSGVTQTPKHLITATGQRVTLRCSPRSGDLSVYWYQQSLDQGLQFLIQYYNGEERAKGNILERFSAQQFPDLHSELNLSSLELGDSALYFCASSVGGGSGQETQYFGPGTRLLVL.

The chain combines TRBV27 with TRBJ2-1, with D possibly being TRBD2 (6 bases). With 5 bases removed from V and 7 bases from J, the gap between germline ends came to 18 bases. This CDR3 has 15 amino acids. CDR1 and CDR2 from the germline V gene are MNHEY and SMNVEV (reference sequence). CDR3 loop: CASSRSGTEANEQFF. The CDR3 DNA reads TGTGCCAGCAGTCGCTCCGGGACTGAGGCAAATGAGCAGTTCTTC.

This clonotype was detected many times. This chain uses TRBV29-1 with TRBJ2-3; D assignment may be TRBD1 or TRBD2 (6 bases each). V lost 2 bases to trimming and J lost 0 bases, with 12 bases between them. This CDR3 is built from 15 residues. CDR1 SQVTM and CDR2 ANQGSEA come from the germline V gene. The CDR3, as DNA: TGCAGCGTTGAAAAGGGAGGACAGAGCACAGATACGCAGTATTTT. It yields the protein CSVEKGGQSTDTQYF.

This clonotype came up many times. The V gene is TRBV2, the J gene TRBJ1-3, with 12 bases lining up with TRBD1. This CDR3 spans 15 amino acids. Germline CDR1 and CDR2: SNHLY and FYNNEI. The V and J ends lost 4 bases and 6 bases, in that order; junction bases with no gene match: 4. CDR3 in DNA: TGTGCCAGCAGTGGAGTGGGACAGGGGGCAAACACCATATATTTT. Translating gives CASSGVGQGANTIYF.

This chain connects TRBV10-1 to TRBJ2-7; D possibly corresponds to TRBD1 (5 bases). Germline CDR1 WNHNN, CDR2 SYGVQD (reference sequence). The length of the CDR3 is 12 residues. V gave up 2 bases and J gave up 3 bases, with 5 bases separating them. In DNA, the CDR3 is TGCGCCAGCAGTGAGACAGGCTACGAGCAGTACTTC. Translation: CASSETGYEQYF.

About this clonotype itself: A much larger clone lies one base from this, so it may be a read error. No conserved phenylalanine or tryptophan ends this CDR3, so it is likely a read error. The CDR3 region has the DNA TGTGCCAGCAGTCGGACAGGGCTTAATGAAAAACTGTTTTCT. Amino acids: CASSRTGLNEKLFS. This chain links TRBV6-1 with TRBJ1-4; TRBD1 matches at 8 bases. The germline gives CDR1 MNHNS, CDR2 SASEGT. The CDR3 has 14 residues. V lost 5 bases, J lost 4 bases, and 3 bases stayed unmatched.

This clonotype appeared a single time. With a much larger clone just one base away, this may be a read error. Lacking the conserved final phenylalanine or tryptophan, this CDR3 likely reflects a read error. The chain has TRBV12-3 or TRBV12-4 and TRBJ1-4, with TRBD1 matching over 10 bases. This CDR3 comprises 14 residues. Unmatched junction bases numbered 3, after V lost 6 bases and J lost 5 bases. The CDR3 DNA is TGTGCCAGCAGCAGGACAGGGGGGAATGAAAAACTGTTTCTT. It is translated as CASSRTGGNEKLFL.

This clonotype has a count of ten or more. The chain is built from TRBV6-2 or TRBV6-3 and TRBJ2-3; 7 bases are a match to TRBD1. This CDR3 is 15 amino acids long. V was pared by 5 bases and J by 2 bases, with 7 bases of the junction left unmatched. Germline V gene lookup returns CDR1 MNHEY and CDR2 SVGEGT. The CDR3 nucleotides read TGTGCCAGCAGTGAAAGGGACAGACCCACAGATACGCAGTATTTT. It codes for CASSERDRPTDTQYF.

There are many counts of this clonotype. This chain links TRBV20-1 with TRBJ2-1, with D unclear. Germline CDR1 DFQATT, CDR2 SNEGSKA (reference sequence). V was cut by 2 bases and J by 5 bases, with 19 bases left in between. The CDR3 runs 16 residues. CDR3 residues: CSARPILSLVDNEQFF. In nucleotides, the CDR3 is TGCAGTGCTAGACCTATTTTATCCCTCGTGGACAATGAGCAGTTCTTC.

The gene calls are TRBV28 and TRBJ2-5, with 10 bases matching TRBD2. Germline assignment: CDR1 MDHEN and CDR2 SYDVKM. CDR3 length: 16 amino acids. V shed 5 bases, J shed 0 bases, and the junction held 6 bases outside the gene matches. The CDR3 DNA follows: TGTGCCAGCAGTCGTAGCGGGAGGCCGTACCAAGAGACCCAGTACTTC. Its protein product is CASSRSGRPYQETQYF. Supplemented by reference TRBV28 and TRBJ2-5, the full variable domain reads DVKVTQSSRYLVKRTGEKVFLECVQDMDHENMFWYRQDPGLGLRLIYFSYDVKMKEKGDIPEGYSVSREKKERFSLILESASTNQTSMYLCASSRSGRPYQETQYFGPGTRLLVL.

This clonotype appeared many times. CDR3 bases: TGTGCCAGCAGTTTAGCGCAGGGACGGACCGGTGGTACGCAGTATTTT. Protein product: CASSLAQGRTGGTQYF. The rearrangement uses TRBV12-3 or TRBV12-4 and TRBJ2-3; D could derive from TRBD1 or TRBD2 (5 bases each). There are 16 residues in the CDR3. The germline V and J ends were trimmed by 0 bases and 8 bases, with 18 bases remaining between them.

This clonotype was detected many times. The chain couples TRBV5-4 to TRBJ2-2; TRBD2 aligns across 7 bases. V trimming: 4 bases; J trimming: 5 bases; junction bases outside the gene matches: 14. The CDR3 runs 17 residues. Germline lookup yields CDR1 SGHNT and CDR2 YYREEE (reference sequence). CDR3 protein: CASSEGKGEGRTGELFF. CDR3 coding DNA: TGTGCCAGCAGCGAAGGCAAAGGGGAGGGACGGACCGGGGAGCTGTTTTTT.

With respect to this clonotype: This could be a read error, since a much larger clone is one nucleotide away. V usage is TRBV20-1 and J usage is TRBJ2-5; the D is unclear. Germline CDR1 DFQATT, CDR2 SNEGSKA (reference sequence). The CDR3 contains 12 residues. The CDR3 loop is CSARYYQETQCF. CDR3 nucleotide sequence: TGCAGTGCTAGATACTATCAAGAGACCCAGTGCTTC.

This clonotype was counted many times. The rearrangement uses TRBV9 and TRBJ2-7; D is unclear. Germline assignment: CDR1 SGDLS and CDR2 YYNGEE. V lost 3 bases and J 0 bases, leaving 10 bases between the germline ends. The CDR3 runs 14 residues. DNA of the CDR3: TGTGCCAGCAGCGCAAGTCCGGACTCCTACGAGCAGTACTTC. It specifies CASSASPDSYEQYF.

In this sample, this clonotype turned up many times. V is TRBV6-5 and J is TRBJ2-3, with D possibly TRBD2 on 6 matching bases. V lost 2 bases to trimming and J lost 2 bases, with 11 bases between them. This CDR3 is built from 15 residues. From germline, CDR1 is MNHEY and CDR2 SVGAGI. CDR3 bases: TGTGCCAGCAGTTACGTCGGGAGCCCCACAGATACGCAGTATTTT. It yields the protein CASSYVGSPTDTQYF.

This clonotype was detected only a few times. The chain employs TRBV7-2 and TRBJ2-4, with D perhaps assigned TRBD1 or TRBD2 (7 bases each). V lost 7 bases and J 6 bases, leaving 16 bases between the germline ends. Germline CDR1 is SGHTA and CDR2 is FQGNSA. The CDR3 consists of 14 residues. CDR3 in DNA: TGTGCCAGCAACCCAGGGGGGGAATTAAACATTCAGTACTTC. It translates to CASNPGGELNIQYF.

This clonotype was recorded at least ten times. The V gene is TRBV6-2 or TRBV6-3, the J gene TRBJ2-1; weak D call: TRBD2 (5 bases). This CDR3 has 12 residues. The V gene's germline CDR1 is MNHEY and CDR2 SVGEGT. Trimming cost V 8 bases and J 6 bases, with 11 bases left between them. In DNA form, the CDR3 reads TGTGCCAGCGGCGAGAGGGTCAATGAGCAGTTCTTC. It codes for CASGERVNEQFF.

The rearrangement joins TRBV3-1 to TRBJ2-2; tentative D call: TRBD1 (6 bases). V was clipped by 1 base and J by 4 bases, with 13 bases between them. Germline assignment: CDR1 LGHDT and CDR2 YNNKEL (reference sequence). The CDR3 has 16 amino acids. Written as DNA, the CDR3 is TGTGCCAGCAGCCAAGCACACAGGGTGCTCACCGGGGAGCTGTTTTTT. Translation gives CASSQAHRVLTGELFF.